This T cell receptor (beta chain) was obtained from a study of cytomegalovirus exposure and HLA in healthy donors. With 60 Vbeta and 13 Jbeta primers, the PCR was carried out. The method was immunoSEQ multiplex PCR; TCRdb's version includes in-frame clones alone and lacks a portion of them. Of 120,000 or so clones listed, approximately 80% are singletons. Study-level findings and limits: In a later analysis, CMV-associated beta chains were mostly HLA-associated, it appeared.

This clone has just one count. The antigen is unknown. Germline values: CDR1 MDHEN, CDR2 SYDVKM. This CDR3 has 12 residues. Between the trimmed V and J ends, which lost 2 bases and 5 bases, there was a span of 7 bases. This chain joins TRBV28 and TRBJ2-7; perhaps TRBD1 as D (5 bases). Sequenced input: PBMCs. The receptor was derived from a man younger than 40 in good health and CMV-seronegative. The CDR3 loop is CASSLGANEQYF. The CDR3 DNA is TGTGCCAGCAGTTTAGGGGCAAACGAGCAGTACTTC.